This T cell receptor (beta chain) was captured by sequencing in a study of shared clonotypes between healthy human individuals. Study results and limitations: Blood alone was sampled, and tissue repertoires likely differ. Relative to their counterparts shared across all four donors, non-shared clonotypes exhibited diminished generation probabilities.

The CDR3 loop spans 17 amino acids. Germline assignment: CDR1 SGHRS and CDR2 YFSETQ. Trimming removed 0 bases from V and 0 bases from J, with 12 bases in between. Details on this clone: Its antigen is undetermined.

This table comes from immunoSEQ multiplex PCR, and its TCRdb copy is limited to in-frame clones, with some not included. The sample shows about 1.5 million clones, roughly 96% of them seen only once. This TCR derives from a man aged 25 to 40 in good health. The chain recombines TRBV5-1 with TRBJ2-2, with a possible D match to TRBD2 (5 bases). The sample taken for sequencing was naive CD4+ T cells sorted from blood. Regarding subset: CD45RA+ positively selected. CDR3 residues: CASSLVGSGANTGELFF. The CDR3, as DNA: TGCGCCAGCAGCTTGGTTGGGAGCGGAGCGAACACCGGGGAGCTGTTTTTT.